This TCR beta chain derives from a study of T-cell memory formation after mild COVID-19. Background on the study: TCR clusters were mostly confined to one donor each. Study results and limitations: The study detected some responding clones in pre-infection memory, suggesting cross-reactive memory joined. The study found contracting CD4+ clones mainly in CM and EM and contracting CD8+ clones in EMRA.

The CDR3 runs 17 residues. V shed 1 base and J 5 bases; nucleotides not matched to a gene: 12. CDR1 SGHNT and CDR2 YENEEA come from the germline V gene. This clonotype was detected only a few times. Its antigen is not identified. Barcoded TCR alpha and TCR beta cDNA libraries with UMIs came from 5'RACE using constant-segment primers. TCRdb used MiXCR to reprocess the 5' RACE reads, holding one entry per CDR3 protein. This table holds about 140,000 distinct CDR3 sequences, roughly 14% found once. The TCR originated in an adult woman who had mild COVID-19 (a few samples of this study predate the infection). Cell type and time point are not known. The V call is TRBV11-3, the J call TRBJ2-7; 9 bases map to TRBD2. Sequenced: PBMCs or a T cell subset sorted from them (not recorded which). The CDR3 DNA sequence: TGTGCCAGCAGCTTAGTGGGGGCCAGGCTAGCGGGAAACGAGCAGTACTTC. It is translated as CASSLVGARLAGNEQYF. Looking up the rest from reference TRBV11-3 and TRBJ2-7 gives the full variable domain: EAGVVQSPRYKIIEKKQPVAFWCNPISGHNTLYWYLQNLGQGPELLIRYENEEAVDDSQLPKDRFSAERLKGVDSTLKIQPAELGDSAVYLCASSLVGARLAGNEQYFGPGTRLTVT.